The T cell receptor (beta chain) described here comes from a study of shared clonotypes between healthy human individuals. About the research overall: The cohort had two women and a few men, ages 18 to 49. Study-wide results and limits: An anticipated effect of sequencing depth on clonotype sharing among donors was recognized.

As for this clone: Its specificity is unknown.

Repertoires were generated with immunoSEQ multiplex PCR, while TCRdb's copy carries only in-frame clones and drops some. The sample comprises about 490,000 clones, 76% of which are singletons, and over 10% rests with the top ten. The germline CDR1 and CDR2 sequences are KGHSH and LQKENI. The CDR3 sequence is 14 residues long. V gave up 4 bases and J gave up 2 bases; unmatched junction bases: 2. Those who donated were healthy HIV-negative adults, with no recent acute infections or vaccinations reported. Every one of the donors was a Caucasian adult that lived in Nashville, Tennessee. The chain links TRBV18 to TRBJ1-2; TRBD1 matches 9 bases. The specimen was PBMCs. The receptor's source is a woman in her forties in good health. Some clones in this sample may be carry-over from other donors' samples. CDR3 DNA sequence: TGTGCCAGCTCACTAGGGACAGGGAACTATGGCTACACCTTC. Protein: CASSLGTGNYGYTF.